This TCR beta chain was sequenced for a study of CXCR3-negative and CXCR3-positive naive CD8 T cells. Concerning this clonotype itself: Its antigen remains unknown.

The authors prepared UMI-labeled TRB cDNA libraries by 5' RACE. With the 5' RACE reads reprocessed, TCRdb shows one record per CDR3 protein and no DNA. The listing records 140,000 to 150,000 distinct CDR3 sequences. The CDR3 sequence is 11 residues long. Germline assignment: CDR1 MDHEN and CDR2 SYDVKM. Findings and limits, study-wide: More hydrophobic TRB CDR3s were found in CXCR3-positive naive cells than in CXCR3-negative naive cells. Whereas both naive subsets had comparably high diversity, memory CD8+ cells had much lower diversity.

The material sequenced was naive CXCR3+ CD8+ T cells from blood. The subset denotes: CD45RO-CCR7+CD27+CD95- naive CD8+ T cells expressing CXCR3 (TNR3+). The J gene is TRBJ2-7, the V gene TRBV28. The sequence derives from a human donor in good health. Some clones in this sample may be carry-over from other donors' samples. CDR3 region: CASSFWGEQYF.